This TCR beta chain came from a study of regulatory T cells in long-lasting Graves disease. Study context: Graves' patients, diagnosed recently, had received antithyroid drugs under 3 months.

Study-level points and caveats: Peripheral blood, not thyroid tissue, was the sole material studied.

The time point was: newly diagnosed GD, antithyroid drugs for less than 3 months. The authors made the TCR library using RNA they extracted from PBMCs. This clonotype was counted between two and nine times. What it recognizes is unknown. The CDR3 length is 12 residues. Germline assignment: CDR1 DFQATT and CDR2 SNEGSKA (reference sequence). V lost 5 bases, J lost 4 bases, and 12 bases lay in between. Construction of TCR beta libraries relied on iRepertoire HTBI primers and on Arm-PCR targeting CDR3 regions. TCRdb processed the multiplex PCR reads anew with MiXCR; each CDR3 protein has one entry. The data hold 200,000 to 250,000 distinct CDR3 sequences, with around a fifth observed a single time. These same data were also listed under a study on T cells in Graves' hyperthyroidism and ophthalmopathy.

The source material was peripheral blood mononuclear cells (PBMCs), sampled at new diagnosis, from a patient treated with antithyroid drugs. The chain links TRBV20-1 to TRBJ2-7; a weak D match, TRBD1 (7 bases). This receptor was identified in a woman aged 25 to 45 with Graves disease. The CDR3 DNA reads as TGCAGTGCTGGCGGGACAGTGTACGAGCAGTACTTC. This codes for CSAGGTVYEQYF.